This is a list of T cell receptor beta chains from one sample in a study of CD8+ T cells in alopecia areata. Produced via immunoSEQ multiplex PCR; TCRdb's table is partial and in-frame only. Of approximately 99,000 clones in the sample, about 60% were seen once. Specimen: NKG2D-low CD8+ T cells sorted from blood. The receptors originated from a human donor with alopecia areata. Both conserved end residues are part of each CDR3. The D gene is left open where the match is weak.

V	J	D	CDR3
TRBV28	TRBJ1-2	-	CASSLIRANYGYTF
TRBV7-3	TRBJ1-1	-	CASSPAGGVNTEAFF
TRBV5-4	TRBJ2-1	-	CASSLWASYNEQFF
TRBV10-3	TRBJ1-2	-	CAIYALGGPYGYTF
TRBV30	TRBJ2-1	-	CAWTTGQSNEQFF
TRBV27	TRBJ2-5	-	CASSLNRGLIQETQYF
TRBV7-3	TRBJ2-3	-	CASSSNARAPTDTQYF
TRBV18	TRBJ2-3	-	CASSPPLDTQYF
TRBV9	TRBJ2-2	-	CASSVGSGELFF
TRBV5-1	TRBJ2-1	-	CASSLGQASYNEQFF
TRBV7-9	TRBJ1-1	-	CASSFSRGVRTEAFF
TRBV2	TRBJ2-3	-	CASSEPSDGTDTQYF
TRBV28	TRBJ2-1	-	CGTLLGSYNEQFF
TRBV5-6	TRBJ2-1	-	CASSLGSNEQFF
TRBV19	TRBJ2-3	-	CASSIGSTTDTQYF
TRBV7-9	TRBJ2-7	-	CASSASGEWYEQYF
TRBV29-1	TRBJ2-2	TRBD1	CSVSTPGQENTGELFF
TRBV27	TRBJ2-1	TRBD2	CASRLGGGGNEQFF
TRBV7-9	TRBJ2-5	TRBD1	CASSFRGQEKETQYF
TRBV27	TRBJ1-1	TRBD1	CASSSSTGATEAFF
TRBV23-1	TRBJ2-2	TRBD2	CASSQKLGQLAGVDTGELFF
TRBV2	TRBJ2-3	-	CASSEWAASTDTQYF
TRBV18	TRBJ2-1	-	CASSHDGSYNEQFF
TRBV2	TRBJ2-5	TRBD1	CASSAGDRAGETQYF
TRBV7-6	TRBJ2-1	TRBD2	CASSTILAGDEQFF
TRBV19	TRBJ2-2	-	CASTAPTYTGELFF
TRBV30	TRBJ2-1	TRBD2	CASTLSGLAGLTANEQFF
TRBV28	TRBJ2-1	TRBD2	CASSLGLADEQFF
TRBV7-9	TRBJ2-1	-	CASSSTQNYNEQFF
TRBV5-1	TRBJ2-7	TRBD2	CASSATSVLEQYF
TRBV5-6	-	-	CASGDYEQYF
TRBV7-2	TRBJ1-2	-	CASSLPWTDTNYGYTF
TRBV25-1	TRBJ2-3	-	CASSERGKFTDTQYF
TRBV4-1	TRBJ2-1	-	CASSQGGASYNEQFF
TRBV27	TRBJ2-7	TRBD2	CASSLGPPGLGNEQYF
TRBV16	TRBJ1-2	-	CASSQSGRGGYYYGYTF
TRBV13	TRBJ2-4	-	CASSAGIAKNIQYF
TRBV5-1	TRBJ2-7	-	CASRKGYEQYF
TRBV4-1	TRBJ2-3	-	CASSQILDAQYF
TRBV7-9	TRBJ2-2	TRBD2	CASSLELAANTGELFF
TRBV10-3	TRBJ2-7	-	CASNGDNYEQYF
TRBV19	TRBJ2-1	-	CASIGDGNEQFF
TRBV6-5	TRBJ2-1	-	CASSTSGNEQFF
TRBV5-1	TRBJ2-2	-	CASSATRSGELFF
TRBV4-1	TRBJ1-1	-	CASSQVGGEAFF
TRBV6-5	TRBJ2-7	-	CASSYGGALSYEQYF
TRBV27	TRBJ2-1	TRBD1	CASSSTGGFEQFF
TRBV27	TRBJ2-7	TRBD1	CASSLLQGSNEQYF
TRBV28	TRBJ2-7	TRBD1	CASSIGTGSYEQYF
TRBV2	TRBJ2-5	-	CASGKTVLETQYF